A selection of T cell receptor beta chains follows, all from one sample in a study of T cells of healthy individuals. TCRdb recomputed calls from the 5' RACE reads with MiXCR, one row per CDR3 protein. This sample has about 96,000 distinct CDR3 sequences, with around 17% found just once. The source is a human donor in good health. CDR3s include the opening cysteine and the closing phenylalanine or tryptophan. The order of the fields is D gene, J gene, V gene, clone size, CDR3 protein, CDR3 DNA. A D gene is named only where the DNA matches it firmly. Not every row has a clone size; where given, it reads once, few, many or a size class.

>TRBD2|TRBJ2-1|TRBV28|few
CASWGRGDSYNEQFF
TGTGCCAGCTGGGGACGGGGGGACTCCTACAATGAGCAGTTCTTC
>NA|TRBJ2-7|TRBV10-1|NA
CARKVVNSYEQYF
TGCGCCAGGAAGGTGGTAAACTCCTACGAGCAGTACTTC
>TRBD2|TRBJ2-1|TRBV12-3/TRBV12-4|NA
CASSFAREGRYNEQFF
TGTGCCAGCAGTTTCGCGCGGGAGGGCCGGTACAATGAGCAGTTCTTC
>NA|TRBJ1-2|TRBV29-1|few
CSATENYGYTF
TGCAGCGCGACTGAGAACTATGGCTACACCTTC
>NA|TRBJ1-3|TRBV28|NA
CASSALPVRNTIYF
TGTGCCAGCAGTGCTCTCCCCGTCAGAAACACCATATATTTT
>TRBD1|TRBJ2-7|TRBV12-3/TRBV12-4|NA
CASSFHWDSSSYEQYF
TGTGCCAGCAGTTTCCACTGGGACAGTAGCTCCTACGAGCAGTACTTC
>TRBD2|TRBJ2-3|TRBV27|few
CASSPRTSGRLTDTQYF
TGTGCCAGCAGTCCAAGGACTAGCGGGAGACTCACAGATACGCAGTATTTT
>NA|TRBJ2-7|TRBV6-2/TRBV6-3|many
CASSPRAAYEQYF
TGTGCCAGCAGTCCTCGGGCCGCGTACGAGCAGTACTTC
>NA|TRBJ1-1|TRBV10-3|NA
CAISRVAGTEAFF
TGTGCCATCAGTAGGGTCGCGGGAACTGAAGCTTTCTTT
>NA|TRBJ2-2|TRBV6-5|many
CASRSGYTGELFF
TGTGCCAGCAGATCAGGATACACCGGGGAGCTGTTTTTT
>NA|TRBJ2-5|TRBV5-1|NA
CASSLGGTQETQYF
TGTGCCAGCAGCTTGGGCGGGACTCAAGAGACCCAGTACTTC
>NA|TRBJ2-3|TRBV20-1|few
CSASGRWQGTDTQYF
TGCAGTGCGAGTGGGCGCTGGCAGGGGACAGATACGCAGTATTTT
>TRBD1|TRBJ2-3|TRBV10-3|few
CAISDGTGCDTQYF
TGTGCCATCAGTGACGGGACAGGCTGTGATACGCAGTATTTT
>TRBD2|TRBJ2-5|TRBV2|few
CASTGTSGSARWETQYF
TGTGCCAGCACCGGGACTAGCGGGAGTGCGAGATGGGAGACCCAGTACTTC
>NA|TRBJ1-5|TRBV6-6|NA
CASSLNGNQPQHF
TGTGCCAGCAGCCTGAACGGGAATCAGCCCCAGCATTTT
>NA|TRBJ2-2|TRBV7-2|NA
CASSPTFANTGELFF
TGTGCCAGCAGCCCCACTTTCGCGAACACCGGGGAGCTGTTTTTT
>NA|TRBJ2-3|TRBV6-5|few
CASSYVGSRVGTDTQYF
TGTGCCAGCAGTTACGTCGGGAGTCGGGTTGGCACAGATACGCAGTATTTT
>NA|TRBJ2-5|TRBV7-9|NA
CASSLGGNNQETQYF
TGTGCCAGCAGCTTAGGAGGGAATAACCAAGAGACCCAGTACTTC
>TRBD1|TRBJ2-7|TRBV6-2/TRBV6-3|few
CASSDGQGALSYEQYF
TGTGCCAGCAGTGACGGACAGGGGGCTTTGTCCTACGAGCAGTACTTC
>NA|TRBJ1-2|TRBV28|NA
CASYREATGYTF
TGTGCCAGCTACAGGGAGGCGACTGGCTACACCTTC
>NA|TRBJ1-2|TRBV6-5|NA
CASSRSGAGLNYGYTF
TGTGCCAGCAGTCGTTCGGGGGCCGGGCTTAACTATGGCTACACCTTC
>NA|TRBJ1-1|TRBV29-1|few
CSALVEEAFF
TGCAGCGCCCTGGTCGAAGAAGCTTTCTTT
>NA|TRBJ1-2|TRBV6-5|NA
CASSYIGRTNYGYTF
TGTGCCAGCAGTTACATTGGCAGGACGAACTATGGCTACACCTTC
>TRBD2|TRBJ2-7|TRBV5-1|many
CASSMASGYEQYF
TGCGCCAGCAGCATGGCTAGCGGCTACGAGCAGTACTTC
>NA|TRBJ1-2|TRBV28|few
CASSTPNGLAGYTF
TGTGCCAGCAGTACCCCTAACGGGTTGGCTGGCTACACCTTC
>TRBD2|TRBJ2-7|TRBV11-2|few
CASSQTVSSGRGLEQYF
TGTGCCAGCAGCCAGACGGTGTCTTCCGGGAGGGGTCTCGAGCAGTACTTC
>NA|TRBJ2-5|TRBV5-1|NA
CASSGGPQETQYF
TGCGCCAGCAGCGGGGGACCTCAAGAGACCCAGTACTTC
>NA|TRBJ2-7|TRBV6-5|few
CASSTGSSYEQYF
TGTGCCAGCAGTACCGGGTCCTCCTACGAGCAGTACTTC